This is a list of T cell receptor beta chains from one sample in a study of cytomegalovirus exposure and HLA in healthy donors. Produced via immunoSEQ multiplex PCR; TCRdb's table is partial and in-frame only. In the table there are under 200,000 clones, about 81% of which are singletons. Sequencing was carried out using PBMCs. These receptor sequences come from a girl aged 2-10 years in good health and CMV-seropositive. Both conserved end residues are part of each CDR3. Clone size is given for some rows only: seen once, a few or many times, or a class if the clone is expanded.

clone_size v_call cdr3_aa
few TRBV4-1 CASSQVIQGPNQPQHF
few TRBV21-1 CASSKAGTGCNEQFF
. TRBV25-1 CASSGSRDIYTGELFF
. TRBV5-1 CASSQRRSADTQYF
once TRBV10-1 CASSESTRLVRVREQPQHF
once TRBV5-1 CASSLDGSSNQPQHF
few TRBV7-9 CASSPPQGGGTDTQYF
. TRBV6-6 CASSRTPGGSYEQYF
. TRBV9 CASSAYGGPGEQFF
. TRBV4-1 CASSHPPERLAGPEDNEQFF
. TRBV2 CASSPGSSGSKLHNEQFF
. TRBV6-1 CASSETSQRGGEQFF
. TRBV18 CASSTSGQETQYF
. TRBV5-1 CASSHGTANYGYTF
once TRBV19 CASSQGSQPQHF
. TRBV5-1 CASSWRLAGGPGKVYEQYF
. TRBV4-1 CASSPSAGVSAYEQYF
. TRBV28 CATREDRGYTF
. TRBV28 CASRRGLAGSYEQYF
. TRBV6-4 CASSGQGGGTGELFF
. TRBV27 CASSSRYTVAGEAAGELFF
. TRBV30 CAWSLAFNYEQYF
. TRBV4-2 CASSQDGAAQPQHF
. TRBV2 CASKGDRINYGYTF
. TRBV7-9 CASSLGLAGVNEQFF
. TRBV7-9 CASSEVGGDSEAFF
few TRBV19 CASKRQSNQPQHF
. TRBV5-1 CASSGGQGDGYTF
. TRBV2 CASVSGNTIYF
. TRBV15 CATRIAGNYEQYF
. TRBV28 CASSSDRQPQHF
. TRBV6-5 CASTREGGNEQFF